This T cell receptor beta chain comes out of a study of T cell repertoires in cytomegalovirus infection. Study-level points and caveats: Carriers of CMV and the relevant HLA type were discriminated by public TCR beta frequency.

This clonotype appeared a few times. Its antigen is currently unknown. TCRdb re-called the reads through MiXCR, storing one row per CDR3 protein. The table records about 770,000 distinct CDR3 sequences, about 29% of them present only once. Germline V lookup: CDR1 MNHEY, CDR2 SVGEGT. The CDR3 extends over 14 amino acids. V lost 2 bases, J lost 6 bases, and 8 bases lay in between. This sequence was found in a human donor in good health (CMV status not recorded). Some clones in this sample may be carry-over from other donors' samples. Sequencing used cultured CD8+ T cells from PBMCs, obtained from culture after CMV antigen stimulation. The chain employs TRBV6-2 or TRBV6-3 and TRBJ1-6, with D possibly matching TRBD1 (5 bases). The DNA for the CDR3 is TGTGCCAGCAGTTACATGGGGCTTAATTCACCCCTCCACTTT. Protein sequence: CASSYMGLNSPLHF.